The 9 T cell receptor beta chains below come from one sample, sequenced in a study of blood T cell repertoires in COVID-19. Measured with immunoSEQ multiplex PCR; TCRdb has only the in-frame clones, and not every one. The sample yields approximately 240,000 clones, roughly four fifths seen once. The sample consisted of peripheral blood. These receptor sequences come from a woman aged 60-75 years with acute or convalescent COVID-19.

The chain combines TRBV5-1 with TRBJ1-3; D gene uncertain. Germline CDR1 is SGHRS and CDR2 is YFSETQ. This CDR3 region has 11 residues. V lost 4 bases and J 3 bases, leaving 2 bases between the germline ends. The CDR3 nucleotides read TGCGCCAGCAGCCATGGAAACACCATATATTTT. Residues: CASSHGNTIYF.

CDR3 in DNA: TGTGCCTGGAGTGTACAGTTGGCAGGAAATCAGCCCCAGCATTTT. It codes for CAWSVQLAGNQPQHF. The V gene is TRBV30, the J gene TRBJ1-5, with no clear D. The V gene's germline CDR1 is GTSNPN and CDR2 SVGIG (reference sequence). Trimming took 0 bases from V and 4 from J, leaving 13 bases between them. The CDR3 covers 15 residues. The whole variable domain, remainder taken from reference TRBV30 and TRBJ1-5, is SQTIHQWPATLVQPVGSPLSLECTVEGTSNPNLYWYRQAAGRGLQLLFYSVGIGQISSEVPQNLSASRPQDRQFILSSKKLLLSDSGFYLCAWSVQLAGNQPQHFGDGTRLSIL.

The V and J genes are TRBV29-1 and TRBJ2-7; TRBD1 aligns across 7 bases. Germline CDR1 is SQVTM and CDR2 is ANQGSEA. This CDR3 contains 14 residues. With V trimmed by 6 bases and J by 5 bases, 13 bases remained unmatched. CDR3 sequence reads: CSVTLQGTPNEQYF. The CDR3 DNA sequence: TGCAGCGTAACACTACAGGGGACCCCTAACGAGCAGTACTTC.

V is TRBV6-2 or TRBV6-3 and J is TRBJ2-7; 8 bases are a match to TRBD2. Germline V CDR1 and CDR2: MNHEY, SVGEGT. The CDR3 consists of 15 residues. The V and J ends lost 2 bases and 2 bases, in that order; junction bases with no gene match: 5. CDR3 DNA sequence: TGTGCCAGCAGTTACGGGGTAGCGGGGACCTACGAGCAGTACTTC. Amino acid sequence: CASSYGVAGTYEQYF.

In DNA, the CDR3 is TGTGCCAGCAGCCAGGGCACAGGGGGGAAGAACTATGGCTACACCTTC. Its protein product is CASSQGTGGKNYGYTF. The chain is built from TRBV3-1 (or the pseudogene TRBV3-2) and TRBJ1-2; 8 nucleotides match TRBD1. With V trimmed by 3 bases and J by 2 bases, 8 bases remained unmatched. Looked up from germline, CDR1 is LGHDT and CDR2 is YNNKEL (reference sequence). CDR3 size: 16 residues.

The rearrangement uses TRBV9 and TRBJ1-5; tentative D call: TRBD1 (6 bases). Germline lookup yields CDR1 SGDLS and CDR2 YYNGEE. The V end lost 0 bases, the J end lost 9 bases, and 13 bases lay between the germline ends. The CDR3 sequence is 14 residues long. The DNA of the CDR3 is TGTGCCAGCAGCGTAGGGGACACCAGCGGGCCCCAGCATTTT. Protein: CASSVGDTSGPQHF.

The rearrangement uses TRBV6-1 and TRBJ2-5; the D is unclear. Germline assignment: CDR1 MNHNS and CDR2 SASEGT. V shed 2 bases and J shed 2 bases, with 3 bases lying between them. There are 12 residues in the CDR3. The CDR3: CASSEQQETQYF. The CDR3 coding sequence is TGTGCCAGCAGTGAACAGCAAGAGACCCAGTACTTC.

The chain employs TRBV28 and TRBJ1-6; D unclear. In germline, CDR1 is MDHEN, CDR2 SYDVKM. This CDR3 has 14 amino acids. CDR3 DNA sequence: TGTGCGTGGAGCCAGAGCTCCTATAATTCACCCCTCCACTTT. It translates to CAWSQSSYNSPLHF.

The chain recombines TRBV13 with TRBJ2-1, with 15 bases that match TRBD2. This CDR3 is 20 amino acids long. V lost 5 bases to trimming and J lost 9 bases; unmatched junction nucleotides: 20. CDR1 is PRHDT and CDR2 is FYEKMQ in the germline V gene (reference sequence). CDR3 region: CASSQEGDSWTSGGAGEQFF. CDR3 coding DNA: TGTGCCAGCAGCCAGGAAGGGGATTCTTGGACTAGCGGGGGGGCAGGTGAGCAGTTCTTC.